A single sample is the source of the 21 T cell receptor beta chains below, sequenced in a study of PD-L1 blockade in urothelial cancer. Only in-frame clones appear in the TCRdb table, and some are missing; sequencing was by immunoSEQ multiplex PCR. Of roughly 48,000 clones in the sample, 84% were seen once. The sample was PBMCs, taken around atezolizumab (anti-PD-L1) treatment. Source of these receptors: a man aged 35-49 years with urothelial cancer.

The rearrangement uses TRBV9 and TRBJ2-3; 7 nucleotides agree with TRBD2. The junction had 13 bases not matched to a gene; V was cut back by 4 bases and J by 2 bases. Germline V gene sequence: CDR1 SGDLS, CDR2 YYNGEE. The CDR3 contains 17 residues. CDR3 region: CASSITRPLADTDTQYF. The CDR3 DNA reads TGTGCCAGCAGCATAACGAGGCCCCTAGCGGACACAGATACGCAGTATTTT.

The chain carries TRBV11-2 and TRBJ2-1, with 12 positions matching TRBD2. This CDR3 comprises 14 residues. The V segment lost 5 bases and the J segment 11 bases; nucleotides outside the gene matches: 7. Germline-derived CDR1 and CDR2 are SGHAT and FQNNGV. CDR3 in DNA: TGTGCCAGCAGCCGGACTAGCGGGAATCTTCAGCAGTTCTTC. Amino acids: CASSRTSGNLQQFF. Looking up the rest from reference TRBV11-2 and TRBJ2-1 gives the full variable domain: EAGVAQSPRYKIIEKRQSVAFWCNPISGHATLYWYQQILGQGPKLLIQFQNNGVVDDSQLPKDRFSAERLKGVDSTLKIQPAKLEDSAVYLCASSRTSGNLQQFFGPGTRLTVL.

This chain links TRBV5-5 with TRBJ2-7, with D possibly TRBD1 on 6 matching bases. CDR1 and CDR2 from the germline V gene are SGHKS and YYEKEE (reference sequence). Trimming removed 5 bases at V and 3 bases at J, with 12 bases between. CDR3 length equals 13 residues. DNA of the CDR3: TGTGCCAGCAGGGACAGCCCCTTCTACGAGCAGTACTTC. It is translated as CASRDSPFYEQYF.

This clone was found once. The rearrangement joins TRBV28 to TRBJ2-7; D perhaps matches TRBD2 (6 bases). The CDR3 has 15 residues. V was clipped by 6 bases and J by 5 bases, with 20 bases between them. Germline V gene sequence: CDR1 MDHEN, CDR2 SYDVKM. CDR3 DNA: TGTGCCAGCAGCACTCCGGGACTCGCATCAGACGAGCAGTACTTC. It yields the protein CASSTPGLASDEQYF.

The J gene is TRBJ2-3, the V gene TRBV5-1; perhaps TRBD1 as D (6 bases). The ends were cut back, 6 bases at V and 8 bases at J, with 22 bases in the middle. CDR1 and CDR2 from the germline V gene are SGHRS and YFSETQ. This CDR3 contains 15 residues. The CDR3 region has the DNA TGCGCCAGCATTGAACAGGGTTACGGCCAGGGTACGCAGTATTTT. Translated, it gives CASIEQGYGQGTQYF.

J is TRBJ2-1 and V is TRBV7-6; TRBD2 might be the D (5 bases). There are 16 residues in the CDR3. Germline CDR1 is SGHVS and CDR2 is FNYEAQ. V lost 0 bases and J lost 4, with 13 bases in between. The CDR3 region has the DNA TGTGCCAGCAGCTTAGCGCTTGAGACTAATTACAATGAGCAGTTCTTC. Translated: CASSLALETNYNEQFF.

The chain joins TRBV29-1 to TRBJ1-1; D unresolved. There are 11 residues in the CDR3. Germline lookup yields CDR1 SQVTM and CDR2 ANQGSEA. Trimming shortened V by 7 bases and J by 7 bases, and 13 bases separated the two germline ends. CDR3 nucleotides: TGCAGCGCGACTTCTCCGGGTGAAGCTTTCTTT. Protein sequence: CSATSPGEAFF. The full variable domain, with the rest looked up from reference TRBV29-1 and TRBJ1-1, is SAVISQKPSRDICQRGTSLTIQCQVDSQVTMMFWYRQQPGQSLTLIATANQGSEATYESGFVIDKFPISRPNLTFSTLTVSNMSPEDSSIYLCSATSPGEAFFGQGTRLTVV.

In nucleotides, the CDR3 is TGTGCCAGCAGTTTTCGGCTAGCGGGGTCGGTGGGCTCCTACAATGAGCAGTTCTTC. Its protein is CASSFRLAGSVGSYNEQFF. The chain employs TRBV27 and TRBJ2-1; 9 bases are a match to TRBD2. CDR1 MNHEY and CDR2 SMNVEV come from the germline V gene (reference sequence). Trimming took 3 bases from V and 0 from J; bases not matched to a gene: 12. This CDR3 comprises 19 residues.

This clone has a single count. The chain uses TRBV19 and TRBJ2-5; 7 nucleotides match TRBD1. The CDR3 covers 15 residues. V was pared by 3 bases and J by 4 bases, with 8 bases of the junction left unmatched. CDR1 is LNHDA, CDR2 SQIVND, per germline (reference sequence). Written as DNA, the CDR3 is TGTGCCAGTAGTATCCCCAACAGGGGTGCAGAGACCCAGTACTTC. Translating gives CASSIPNRGAETQYF.

V usage is TRBV11-2 and J usage is TRBJ2-7, with D possibly matching TRBD1 (5 bases). The germline V gene has CDR1 SGHAT and CDR2 FQNNGV. CDR3 length: 14 residues. Between the trimmed V and J ends, which lost 0 bases and 0 bases, there was a span of 6 bases. CDR3 sequence: CASSLEQGSYEQYF. The CDR3 coding sequence is TGTGCCAGCAGCTTAGAGCAGGGCTCCTACGAGCAGTACTTC. Filled out from reference TRBV11-2 and TRBJ2-7, the complete variable domain reads EAGVAQSPRYKIIEKRQSVAFWCNPISGHATLYWYQQILGQGPKLLIQFQNNGVVDDSQLPKDRFSAERLKGVDSTLKIQPAKLEDSAVYLCASSLEQGSYEQYFGPGTRLTVT.

In its sample, this clone was seen a few times. The J gene is TRBJ1-5, the V gene TRBV30; D unresolved. The CDR3 contains 13 residues. V was shortened by 1 base and J by 7 bases, with 11 bases between the two germline ends. Per the germline V gene, CDR1 is GTSNPN and CDR2 is SVGIG (reference sequence). The CDR3: CAWSGGGGQPQHF. Here the CDR3 DNA reads TGTGCCTGGAGTGGTGGAGGAGGGCAGCCCCAGCATTTT. The whole variable domain, remainder taken from reference TRBV30 and TRBJ1-5, is SQTIHQWPATLVQPVGSPLSLECTVEGTSNPNLYWYRQAAGRGLQLLFYSVGIGQISSEVPQNLSASRPQDRQFILSSKKLLLSDSGFYLCAWSGGGGQPQHFGDGTRLSIL.

The chain is built from TRBV7-4 and TRBJ2-7, with TRBD2 identical over 7 bases. The J segment lost 3 bases and the V segment lost 4 bases, leaving 6 bases of the junction unmatched. CDR3 length equals 14 residues. Germline values: CDR1 SGHVT, CDR2 SQSDAQ. The CDR3 spells CASSSSLADYEQYF. The CDR3 nucleotides read TGTGCCAGCAGCTCGTCCCTAGCGGACTACGAGCAGTACTTC.

The genes are TRBV5-4 and TRBJ2-2; 8 positions agree with TRBD2. Germline V gene data show CDR1 as SGHNT and CDR2 as YYREEE (reference sequence). V lost 4 bases, J lost 7 bases, and 15 bases stayed unmatched. The CDR3 contains 17 residues. The CDR3 sequence: CASSLAGTSLYGGELFF. For the CDR3, the DNA is TGTGCCAGCAGCCTGGCCGGGACTAGTCTTTATGGCGGGGAGCTGTTTTTT. Looking up the rest from reference TRBV5-4 and TRBJ2-2 gives the full variable domain: ETGVTQSPTHLIKTRGQQVTLRCSSQSGHNTVSWYQQALGQGPQFIFQYYREEENGRGNFPPRFSGLQFPNYSSELNVNALELDDSALYLCASSLAGTSLYGGELFFGEGSRLTVL.

The V gene is TRBV25-1, the J gene TRBJ1-1; D uncertain. The length of the CDR3 is 13 residues. The germline V and J ends were trimmed by 5 bases and 8 bases, with 15 bases remaining between them. Germline V CDR1 and CDR2: MGHDK, SYGVNS. CDR3 DNA sequence: TGTGCCAGCAGTCTCCTCTGGGAGGGCGAAGCTTTCTTT. It translates to CASSLLWEGEAFF.

The chain carries TRBV28 and TRBJ1-3, with D unresolved. The CDR3 spans 12 residues. V gave up 7 bases and J gave up 0 bases, with 4 bases separating them. Germline V lookup: CDR1 MDHEN, CDR2 SYDVKM. The CDR3 sequence: CASTSSGNTIYF. CDR3 DNA sequence: TGTGCCAGCACCTCCTCTGGAAACACCATATATTTT.

The V and J genes are TRBV11-2 and TRBJ1-1, with D tentatively TRBD1 (6 bases). Germline values: CDR1 SGHAT, CDR2 FQNNGV. The CDR3 covers 16 residues. V lost 5 bases to trimming and J lost 3 bases, with 19 bases between them. CDR3 residues: CASSLWASPGDTEAFF. In nucleotides, the CDR3 is TGTGCCAGCAGCCTATGGGCCTCTCCAGGGGACACTGAAGCTTTCTTT. Filled out from reference TRBV11-2 and TRBJ1-1, the complete variable domain reads EAGVAQSPRYKIIEKRQSVAFWCNPISGHATLYWYQQILGQGPKLLIQFQNNGVVDDSQLPKDRFSAERLKGVDSTLKIQPAKLEDSAVYLCASSLWASPGDTEAFFGQGTRLTVV.

V gene TRBV6-1 combines with J gene TRBJ2-3; 7 bases fit TRBD1. The trim removed 5 bases at V and 2 bases at J, leaving 4 bases unmatched. The CDR3 contains 14 residues. Germline lookup yields CDR1 MNHNS and CDR2 SASEGT. CDR3 DNA: TGTGCCAGCAGTAGGACAGGTTTCACAGATACGCAGTATTTT. Encoded protein: CASSRTGFTDTQYF.

The chain is built from TRBV7-9 and TRBJ2-7, with 12 bases aligning to TRBD1. Germline values: CDR1 SEHNR, CDR2 FQNEAQ (reference sequence). The CDR3 is 14 residues long. The V segment lost 4 bases and the J segment 5 bases; nucleotides outside the gene matches: 3. The CDR3 DNA follows: TGTGCCAGCAGCTCCGGGACAGGGGGCGACGAGCAGTACTTC. This translates into CASSSGTGGDEQYF.

The chain joins TRBV6-6 to TRBJ1-2; possible D gene TRBD1, 6 bases. The CDR3 has 12 residues. V was trimmed by 9 bases and J by 2 bases, leaving 10 bases between them. Germline assignment: CDR1 MNHNY and CDR2 SVGAGI (reference sequence). The CDR3 loop is CASLQGNYGYTF. CDR3 nucleotide sequence: TGTGCCAGTCTACAGGGCAACTATGGCTACACCTTC.

V gene TRBV28 combines with J gene TRBJ2-4; D remains unclear. The germline gives CDR1 MDHEN, CDR2 SYDVKM. V was clipped by 5 bases and J by 5 bases, with 19 bases between them. This CDR3 is 16 amino acids long. The CDR3: CASSPRRLTKQNIQYF. The CDR3, as DNA: TGTGCCAGCAGTCCACGGCGACTCACCAAACAAAACATTCAGTACTTC.

The chain uses TRBV25-1 and TRBJ1-3, with 7 bases aligning to TRBD1. The CDR3 loop spans 15 amino acids. The V segment lost 3 bases and the J segment 4 bases; nucleotides outside the gene matches: 6. Germline V gene lookup returns CDR1 MGHDK and CDR2 SYGVNS. CDR3 sequence: CASSDHGTAGNTIYF. CDR3 DNA: TGTGCCAGCAGTGACCACGGGACAGCCGGAAACACCATATATTTT.